A selection of T cell receptor beta chains follows, all from one sample in a study of siplizumab effects on memory and regulatory T cells. The table came from immunoSEQ multiplex PCR; TCRdb's copy has only in-frame clones and leaves some out. The sample yields 95,000 to 100,000 clones, nearly 95% seen once. Sequenced input: non-Treg CD4+ T cells sorted from blood. All receptors derive from a human donor in good health. Each CDR3 is given with its conserved first and last residue. The D gene is left open where the match is weak. For some rows the clone size is stated as once, few or many, or as a class when expanded; others skip it.

TRBJ2-7 . TRBV7-2 TRBD2 TGTGCCAGCAGACGCAGCGGGGAGCACTACGAGCAGTACTTC CASRRSGEHYEQYF
TRBJ2-5 . TRBV5-1 . TGCGCCAGCAGAAAAGGGGACTCTCAAGAGACCCAGTACTTC CASRKGDSQETQYF
TRBJ2-3 . TRBV29-1 TRBD2 TGCAGCGTTGAAGATCGACTAGCGGGAGTTACAGATACGCAGTATTTT CSVEDRLAGVTDTQYF
TRBJ2-6 . TRBV7-2 . TGTGCCAGCAGCTTATGGCCAACTGGGGCCAACGTCCTGACTTTC CASSLWPTGANVLTF
TRBJ2-7 . TRBV6-6 . TGTGCCAGCAGTCTTGAGAGCGACTCCTACGAGCAGTACTTC CASSLESDSYEQYF
TRBJ1-4 . TRBV10-3 TRBD1 TGTGCCATCAGTGGGGGACAGGGGACCGCAACTAATGAAAAACTGTTTTTT CAISGGQGTATNEKLFF
TRBJ2-3 . TRBV5-1 TRBD1 TGCGCCAGCAGTAGTGGGACAGCAATAGATACGCAGTATTTT CASSSGTAIDTQYF
TRBJ2-1 . TRBV7-6 . TGTGCCAGCAGCTTAGACGAGGGGTCCTACAATGAGCAGTTCTTC CASSLDEGSYNEQFF
TRBJ2-7 . TRBV5-4 TRBD1 TGTGCCAGCAGTCCATGGACAGGGATCCTCTCCTACGAGCAGTACTTC CASSPWTGILSYEQYF
TRBJ1-2 . TRBV18 . TGTGCCAGCTCACCAACGGGGGAAACCTATGGCTACACCTTC CASSPTGETYGYTF
TRBJ1-5 . TRBV5-5 . TGTGCCAGCAGCTTGGACAGGGATAATCAGCCCCAGCATTTT CASSLDRDNQPQHF
TRBJ2-1 . TRBV12-5 TRBD1 TGTGCTAGTGGTTTCGAGGCAGGGGGCTTCTACAATGAGCAGTTCTTC CASGFEAGGFYNEQFF
TRBJ1-3 . TRBV6-5 . TGTGCCAGCAGTTCCCGGACAGCTGGAAACACCATATATTTT CASSSRTAGNTIYF
TRBJ1-2 . TRBV18 . TGTGCCAGCTCACCCGGACAGAGCACATATGGCTACACCTTC CASSPGQSTYGYTF
TRBJ1-3 . TRBV7-8 . TGTGCCAGCAGCTTATGGGGTACTAGAGACACCATATATTTT CASSLWGTRDTIYF
TRBJ2-7 . TRBV7-9 TRBD1 TGTGCCAGCAGCTCGGGGACAGGGATATCCTACGAGCAGTACTTC CASSSGTGISYEQYF
TRBJ2-7 . TRBV5-4 . TGTGCCAGCAGCTTGGAACAGATCGGCGAGCAGTACTTC CASSLEQIGEQYF
TRBJ2-4 . TRBV4-1 . TGCGCCAGCAGCCCTCGGATCCTAGCCAAAAACATTCAGTACTTC CASSPRILAKNIQYF
TRBJ2-3 . TRBV7-9 . TGTGCCAGCAGCTTACGTGCGGGCCGCACAGATACGCAGTATTTT CASSLRAGRTDTQYF
TRBJ2-2 . TRBV27 TRBD2 TGTGCCAGCAGTTTGGGAGGGGAAAACACCGGGGAGCTGTTTTTT CASSLGGENTGELFF
TRBJ1-1 . TRBV6-1 . TGTGCCACTTCGAACACTGAAGCTTTCTTT CATSNTEAFF
TRBJ2-2 . TRBV7-6 TRBD2 TGTGCCAGCAGTCTCCGGGAGGTGCGGGAGACTGACACCGGGGAGCTGTTTTTT CASSLREVRETDTGELFF
TRBJ1-5 few TRBV19 . TGTGCCAGTAGTCGCGGGACTGTTAATCAGCCCCAGCATTTT CASSRGTVNQPQHF
TRBJ1-1 . TRBV6-1 . TGTGCCAGCAGTGGATCCCCCTCCAGAGCTTTCTTT CASSGSPSRAFF
TRBJ2-1 . TRBV7-3 . TGTGCCAGCAGCTTGGGCCCCGAGGGATACAATGAGCAGTTCTTC CASSLGPEGYNEQFF
TRBJ2-7 . TRBV6-1 . TGTGCCAGCAGTGAAGGGGTGGGCTCCTACGAGCAGTACTTC CASSEGVGSYEQYF
TRBJ2-7 . TRBV7-8 TRBD1 TGTGCCAGCAGCTCCGTGACAGGGTCCTACGAGCAGTACTTC CASSSVTGSYEQYF
TRBJ1-5 . TRBV6-5 . TGTGCCAGCAGTAAGACAGGAGATAGCAATCAGCCCCAGCATTTT CASSKTGDSNQPQHF
TRBJ2-7 . TRBV4-3 . TGCGCCAGCAGCCAAGATTACGCACTCAAAACCTACGAGCAGTACTTC CASSQDYALKTYEQYF
TRBJ2-3 . TRBV10-3 TRBD1 TGTGCCATCAGCCTTTCCGGGACAGGGGGCGTACAAGATACGCAGTATTTT CAISLSGTGGVQDTQYF
TRBJ2-5 . TRBV5-6 TRBD2 TGTGCCAGCAGCTGGCGGGAGGGGGTTGGAGAGACCCAGTACTTC CASSWREGVGETQYF
TRBJ1-2 once TRBV6-4 . TGTGCCAGCAGTGAAAAAGGGGGCTATGGCTACACCTTC CASSEKGGYGYTF
TRBJ2-3 . TRBV11-3 . TGTGCCAGCAGCTCAGACGGCGGGACAGGCACAGATACGCAGTATTTT CASSSDGGTGTDTQYF
TRBJ2-5 . TRBV7-9 . TGTGCCAGCAGCTTAGGATCCCCCCAGTACTTC CASSLGSPQYF
TRBJ2-3 . TRBV6-6 . TGTGCCAGCAGTAGCGGGAAGGGACACACAGATACGCAGTATTTT CASSSGKGHTDTQYF
TRBJ1-6 once TRBV7-2 . TGTGCCAGCAGCCCAAGCGCGGCGCTGGCCCTCCACTTT CASSPSAALALHF
TRBJ2-2 . TRBV30 TRBD1 TGTGCCTGGAGACGGGGACAGGACTACACCGGGGAGCTGTTTTTT CAWRRGQDYTGELFF
TRBJ2-7 few TRBV11-2 . TGTGCCAGCAGCTTAGAAGCCGGTAGCTCCTACGAGCAGTACTTC CASSLEAGSSYEQYF
TRBJ2-2 . TRBV4-2 TRBD2 TGTGCCAGCAGCCCGGGACTAGCGGGAGGTTGGACCGGGGAGCTGTTTTTT CASSPGLAGGWTGELFF
TRBJ2-3 . TRBV14 TRBD2 TGTGCCAGCAGTCCTACTACTAGCGGGAGTCCAGTTACGCAGTATTTT CASSPTTSGSPVTQYF
TRBJ2-3 . TRBV28 TRBD2 TGTGCCAGCAGTAGGACTAGCCCAGATACGCAGTATTTT CASSRTSPDTQYF
TRBJ1-5 . TRBV5-5 . TGTGCCAGCAGTTCGGGGGGTCCCGGGACCAATCAGCCCCAGCATTTT CASSSGGPGTNQPQHF
TRBJ2-2 . TRBV11-3 TRBD2 TGTGCCAGCAGTCGCAGACTAGCGGGAGGGACCGGGGAGCTGTTTTTT CASSRRLAGGTGELFF
TRBJ1-2 . TRBV11-3 TRBD1 TGTGCCAGCAGCTCATCAGGGGGTGGCTACACCTTC CASSSSGGGYTF
TRBJ2-1 . TRBV9 . TGTGCCAGCAGCGTACGTTGGGAGACCCACCAGCAGTTCTTC CASSVRWETHQQFF
TRBJ2-7 few TRBV7-3 TRBD1 TGTGCCAGCAGCTTACGAACAGGGGGGCAGGACGAGCAGTACTTC CASSLRTGGQDEQYF
TRBJ1-5 once TRBV19 TRBD1 TGTGCCAGTAGTTCGGGTACAGGGGACAATCAGCCCCAGCATTTT CASSSGTGDNQPQHF
TRBJ2-1 . TRBV10-3 TRBD2 TGTGCCATCAGCGGGACTAGCGGGAAAAATGAGCAGTTCTTC CAISGTSGKNEQFF
TRBJ2-5 . TRBV6-5 . TGTGCCAGCATCCCGGGGTTCGGAGAGACCCAGTACTTC CASIPGFGETQYF
TRBJ2-5 . TRBV6-5 TRBD1 TGTGCCAGCACTCTCCCAGGGGGAGAGACCCAGTACTTC CASTLPGGETQYF
TRBJ2-7 . TRBV9 . TGTGCCAGCAGCGTAGGACAGGTGTCCCACGAGCAGTACTTC CASSVGQVSHEQYF